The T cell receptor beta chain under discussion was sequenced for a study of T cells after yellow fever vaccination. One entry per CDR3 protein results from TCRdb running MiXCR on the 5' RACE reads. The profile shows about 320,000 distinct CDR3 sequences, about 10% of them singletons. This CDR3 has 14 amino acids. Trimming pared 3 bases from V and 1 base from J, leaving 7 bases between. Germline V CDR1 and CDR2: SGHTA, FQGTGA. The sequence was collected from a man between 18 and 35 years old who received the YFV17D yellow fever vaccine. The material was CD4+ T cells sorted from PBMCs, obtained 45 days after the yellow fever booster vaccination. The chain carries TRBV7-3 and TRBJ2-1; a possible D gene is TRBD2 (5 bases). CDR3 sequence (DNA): TGTGCCAGCAGCTTTGGCGGGTCCTACAATGAGCAGTTCTTC. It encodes CASSFGGSYNEQFF.